Below, 9 T cell receptor beta chains from the same sample are listed, as sequenced in a study of blood T cell repertoires in COVID-19. The protocol was immunoSEQ multiplex PCR, while the TCRdb copy is restricted to in-frame clones and leaves out a portion. The repertoire has tens of thousands of clones, more than 75% of them found once; the top ten carry about 12%. Sequencing was done on a sample of peripheral blood. Receptors originate from a human donor in a cohort sampled during active COVID-19.

This chain's CDR3 is CASSYFMTSGRPGNEQFF. The CDR3 DNA sequence: TGTGCCAGCAGTTACTTTATGACTAGCGGGAGACCTGGCAATGAGCAGTTCTTC. The rearrangement uses TRBV6-2 or TRBV6-3 and TRBJ2-1; 12 nucleotides align to TRBD2. Germline CDR1 and CDR2: MNHEY and SVGEGT. Trimming took 1 base from V and 6 from J; bases not matched to a gene: 10. This CDR3 is 18 amino acids long.

The V and J genes are TRBV18 and TRBJ2-5; 7 nucleotides match TRBD2. Germline V gives CDR1 KGHSH, CDR2 LQKENI. V was clipped by 0 bases and J by 13 bases; unmatched bases: 14. This CDR3 spans 15 amino acids. In nucleotides, the CDR3 is TGTGCCAGCTCACCACCGATAGCGGGTTACCCCCAACGGTACTTC. As protein: CASSPPIAGYPQRYF.

J is TRBJ2-5 and V is TRBV19; TRBD2 matches at 9 bases. In germline, CDR1 is LNHDA, CDR2 SQIVND (reference sequence). V was clipped by 5 bases and J by 7 bases; unmatched bases: 8. The CDR3 runs 14 residues. The CDR3: CASSSSGTLRTQYF. The DNA for the CDR3 is TGTGCCAGTAGTTCTAGCGGGACCCTCCGGACCCAGTACTTC.

The V gene is TRBV5-1, the J gene TRBJ1-1; no reliable D call. Trimming removed 0 bases from V and 4 bases from J, with 10 bases in between. Germline CDR1 and CDR2: SGHRS and YFSETQ. The CDR3 runs to 14 residues. CDR3 region: CASSLDGWSTEAFF. DNA of the CDR3: TGCGCCAGCAGCTTGGACGGGTGGAGCACTGAAGCTTTCTTT.

Comment on this clone: The sample carries other DNA sequences with the same CDR3. The chain couples TRBV18 to TRBJ2-5, with D possibly matching TRBD2 (6 bases). CDR3 length: 13 amino acids. Trimming left V 3 bases short and J 2 bases short, with 7 bases between. CDR1 and CDR2 (germline): KGHSH, LQKENI. CDR3 in DNA: TGTGCCAGCTCACCGGGACTGCAAGAGACCCAGTACTTC. Translation: CASSPGLQETQYF.

V is TRBV9 and J is TRBJ1-6; D unclear. The CDR3 has 14 residues. Trimming removed 2 bases from V and 7 bases from J, with 10 bases in between. From germline, CDR1 is SGDLS and CDR2 YYNGEE. In DNA, the CDR3 is TGTGCCAGCAGCGTCGATGCGGGGAATTCACCCCTCCACTTT. Translated: CASSVDAGNSPLHF.

This sequence joins TRBV5-1 and TRBJ1-1; a weak D match, TRBD1 (5 bases). In germline, CDR1 is SGHRS, CDR2 YFSETQ. The V and J ends lost 4 bases and 5 bases respectively, with 18 bases between them. This CDR3 contains 15 residues. Here the CDR3 reads CASSTVPTGGTEAFF. The CDR3 DNA reads as TGCGCCAGCAGCACGGTCCCCACTGGGGGGACTGAAGCTTTCTTT.

V usage is TRBV18 and J usage is TRBJ1-2; 8 positions agree with TRBD1. The V gene's germline CDR1 is KGHSH and CDR2 LQKENI. This CDR3 is built from 13 residues. The V gene end was trimmed by 6 bases and the J gene end by 3 bases; junction bases not matched to a gene: 3. In nucleotides, the CDR3 is TGTGCCAGCTCGCCGGGACAGGACTATGGCTACACCTTC. It is translated as CASSPGQDYGYTF.

This sequence joins TRBV19 and TRBJ1-1; 10 bases fit TRBD1. The V segment lost 4 bases and the J segment 0 bases; nucleotides outside the gene matches: 8. The CDR3 consists of 17 residues. Germline lookup yields CDR1 LNHDA and CDR2 SQIVND (reference sequence). CDR3 protein: CASSTRQGASMNTEAFF. The DNA for the CDR3 is TGTGCCAGTAGTACGAGACAGGGGGCTTCTATGAACACTGAAGCTTTCTTT.